These T cell receptor beta chains were read from a single sample in a study of cytomegalovirus exposure and HLA in healthy donors. Libraries were prepared by immunoSEQ multiplex PCR; TCRdb keeps only in-frame clonotypes and omits some of them. The data show 200,000 to 300,000 clones, about 90% seen once. The sequenced sample consisted of PBMCs. The receptors come from a woman under 40 in good health and CMV-seronegative. The conserved cysteine and the conserved F or W are not part of the CDR3 here. Fields, in order: V gene, CDR3 protein.

V: TRBV28
CDR3: ASSPGLGGGPHEQY

V: TRBV30
CDR3: AWSESDTQY

V: TRBV29-1
CDR3: SVEDSDRGETQY

V: TRBV21-1
CDR3: ASSKGGQNNEQF

V: TRBV10-2
CDR3: ASSEGRGIRGQETQY

V: TRBV28
CDR3: ASRNDRSYGYT

V: TRBV7-8
CDR3: ASSSRDGYEQY

V: TRBV27
CDR3: ASSSPSDTEAF

V: TRBV5-4
CDR3: ASSLDGWDTQY

V: TRBV27
CDR3: ASLGVETNQPQH

V: TRBV7-6
CDR3: ASSQGLGGREDTQY

V: TRBV14
CDR3: ASSLKIYEQY

V: TRBV4-1
CDR3: ASSQAGTSGYEQY

V: TRBV5-1
CDR3: ASSLLAGWTGELF

V: TRBV15
CDR3: ATSRDREGSGSQETQY

V: TRBV11-3
CDR3: ASSLDPPGQGSTDTQY

V: TRBV20-1
CDR3: SAWTDYEQY

V: TRBV4-3
CDR3: ASSQDNRDTGELF

V: TRBV7-2
CDR3: ASSLVGVGASYGYT

V: TRBV27
CDR3: ASSLPALGRGYNEQF

V: TRBV6-1
CDR3: ASRTGIETQY

V: TRBV5-1
CDR3: ASSSRQGASEQY

V: TRBV2
CDR3: ASSEERRTQY

V: TRBV27
CDR3: ASRLSGAGNTIY

V: TRBV27
CDR3: ASSPRRGVTGELF

V: TRBV7-2
CDR3: ASSPGLSNYEQY

V: TRBV7-2
CDR3: ASSVAGGETQY

V: TRBV2
CDR3: ASSVGRNNEQF

V: TRBV27
CDR3: ASRPVWGRYNEQF

V: TRBV11-3
CDR3: ASSLGLGQGREQY

V: TRBV19
CDR3: ASSIRSDTQY

V: TRBV18
CDR3: ASSPQGGMGGEQY

V: TRBV2
CDR3: ASTHGYSYEQY

V: TRBV28
CDR3: AHSPGLAGVEQY

V: TRBV19
CDR3: ASRTGSLDTGELF

V: TRBV20-1
CDR3: SVGSKETQY

V: TRBV27
CDR3: ATGTSGSAKYEQY

V: TRBV10-1
CDR3: ASSEVGCYEQY

V: TRBV27
CDR3: ASSLNRGETQY

V: TRBV5-1
CDR3: ASSLAKASPFEAF

V: TRBV9
CDR3: ASSVAGVHNEQF

V: TRBV27
CDR3: ASRHDSNQPQH

V: TRBV28
CDR3: ASSSPGGDYGYT

V: TRBV4-3
CDR3: ASSQGPTGLSGNTIY

V: TRBV30
CDR3: AWSWGRDQTQY

V: TRBV9
CDR3: ASSATGTGREAF

V: TRBV18
CDR3: ASSPPALRKGEKLF

V: TRBV5-1
CDR3: ASSRGTGETQY

V: TRBV5-6
CDR3: ASSFRLSSYNEQF

V: TRBV7-8
CDR3: ASSFSGRTSYEQY